Shown below are 18 T cell receptor beta chains from a single sample sequenced in a study of T cells in Graves' hyperthyroidism and ophthalmopathy. Authors of the study amplified TCR beta CDR3 regions from RNA transcripts. TCR CDR3 underwent first-round RT-PCR with the HTBI primer set. TCRdb analysed the multiplex PCR reads with MiXCR anew, one entry per CDR3 protein. The data contain 550,000 to 650,000 distinct CDR3 sequences, 14% of them singletons. Sequences were obtained from blood. The receptors originated from a woman aged 25 to 39 with Graves' hyperthyroidism that later progressed to Graves' ophthalmopathy.

This clonotype was counted ten times or more. This chain connects TRBV28 to TRBJ2-1; 9 bases map to TRBD2. CDR3 length: 15 residues. Trimming removed 6 bases from V and 6 bases from J; junction bases left unmatched: 9. In germline, CDR1 is MDHEN, CDR2 SYDVKM. The DNA of the CDR3 is TGTGCCAGCAGCTCGTTACTAGCGGGTCTCAATGAGCAGTTCTTC. The encoded protein is CASSSLLAGLNEQFF.

A few counts support this clonotype. The rearrangement uses TRBV5-4 and TRBJ2-2; D unclear. Germline V gene sequence: CDR1 SGHNT, CDR2 YYREEE (reference sequence). Trimming removed 0 bases at V and 1 base at J, with 10 bases between. The CDR3 contains 16 residues. The CDR3 protein is CASSLGGSGNTGELFF. CDR3 DNA sequence: TGTGCCAGCAGCTTGGGTGGGTCCGGGAACACCGGGGAGCTGTTTTTT. The variable domain in full, completed from reference TRBV5-4 and TRBJ2-2, reads ETGVTQSPTHLIKTRGQQVTLRCSSQSGHNTVSWYQQALGQGPQFIFQYYREEENGRGNFPPRFSGLQFPNYSSELNVNALELDDSALYLCASSLGGSGNTGELFFGEGSRLTVL.

This clonotype was seen at least ten times. This rearrangement joins TRBV28 to TRBJ2-7; tentative D call: TRBD1 (6 bases). Trimming shortened V by 7 bases and J by 4 bases, and 17 bases separated the two germline ends. Germline loops: CDR1 MDHEN, CDR2 SYDVKM. The CDR3 covers 14 residues. DNA of the CDR3: TGTGCCAGCAACCCCCAGGGGATGCGGTACGAGCAGTACTTC. It yields the protein CASNPQGMRYEQYF.

The V and J genes are TRBV6-1 and TRBJ1-5; no firm D call. CDR3 length equals 15 residues. Trimming took off 6 bases at V and 2 bases at J, with 14 bases between the two ends. Germline V lookup: CDR1 MNHNS, CDR2 SASEGT. CDR3 DNA sequence: TGTGCCAGCAGACCGGGCGCCGACGGCAATCAGCCCCAGCATTTT. It encodes CASRPGADGNQPQHF.

In this sample, this clonotype turned up many times. J is TRBJ2-1 and V is TRBV13, with 10 bases identical to TRBD2. The germline V gene encodes CDR1 PRHDT and CDR2 FYEKMQ (reference sequence). V was pared by 5 bases and J by 0 bases, with 10 bases of the junction left unmatched. This CDR3 is 18 amino acids long. CDR3 residues: CASSRGLALLSSYNEQFF. The CDR3 DNA reads TGTGCCAGCAGCCGGGGACTAGCGCTCCTGAGCTCCTACAATGAGCAGTTCTTC.

For this clonotype: This may arise from a read error, as a much more abundant clone is one base away. The chain carries TRBV5-1 and TRBJ2-3; 7 positions match TRBD1. There are 15 residues in the CDR3. Per the germline V gene, CDR1 is SGHRS and CDR2 is YFSETQ. The CDR3 here is CANSVLTGAVDTQYF. CDR3 DNA: TGCGCCAACAGCGTCCTTACAGGGGCAGTAGATACGCAGTATTTT. The whole variable domain, filled in from reference TRBV5-1 and TRBJ2-3, reads KAGVTQTPRYLIKTRGQQVTLSCSPISGHRSVSWYQQTPGQGLQFLFEYFSETQRNKGNFPGRFSGRQFSNSRSEMNVSTLELGDSALYLCANSVLTGAVDTQYFGPGTRLTVL.

The chain carries TRBV10-1 and TRBJ2-5; D not certain. The CDR3 consists of 14 residues. Germline V gene data show CDR1 as WNHNN and CDR2 as SYGVQD (reference sequence). V lost 4 bases to trimming and J lost 2 bases, with 11 bases between them. The CDR3 is CASSGADGQETQYF. The DNA for the CDR3 is TGCGCCAGCAGTGGAGCAGACGGGCAAGAGACCCAGTACTTC.

This clonotype was recorded a few times. The gene calls are TRBV11-3 and TRBJ2-3; D is ambiguous. The V gene lost 6 bases and the J gene lost 0 bases, with 13 bases spanning the gap. Looked up from germline, CDR1 is SGHNT and CDR2 is YENEEA. The CDR3 consists of 15 residues. DNA for the CDR3: TGTGCCAGCAGGCCCTCTCTCGGTAGCACAGATACGCAGTATTTT. Encoded protein: CASRPSLGSTDTQYF.

This clonotype showed up many times. The chain is built from TRBV20-1 and TRBJ2-7; 7 bases line up with TRBD1. The junction had 6 bases not matched to a gene; V was cut back by 1 base and J by 0 bases. Germline V CDR1 and CDR2: DFQATT, SNEGSKA (reference sequence). This CDR3 contains 15 residues. For the CDR3, the DNA is TGCAGTGCTAGAGCGGGACAGCTCTCCTCCTACGAGCAGTACTTC. This sequence encodes CSARAGQLSSYEQYF.

V and J are TRBV7-2 and TRBJ2-2; D may correspond to TRBD1 or TRBD2 (6 bases each). Germline V gene sequence: CDR1 SGHTA, CDR2 FQGNSA. The CDR3 sequence is 16 residues long. With 6 bases removed from V and 4 bases from J, the gap between germline ends came to 18 bases. The CDR3 region is CASREWGRGATGELFF. The CDR3 nucleotides are TGTGCCAGCAGGGAATGGGGGCGCGGGGCCACCGGGGAGCTGTTTTTT. Full variable domain (remainder filled in from reference TRBV7-2 and TRBJ2-2): GAGVSQSPSNKVTEKGKDVELRCDPISGHTALYWYRQSLGQGLEFLIYFQGNSAPDKSGLPSDRFSAERTGGSVSTLTIQRTQQEDSAVYLCASREWGRGATGELFFGEGSRLTVL.

This clonotype was counted at least ten times. CDR3 sequence reads: CASSMDPYNEQFF. CDR3 sequence (DNA): TGTGCCAGTAGTATGGATCCTTACAATGAGCAGTTCTTC. The chain couples TRBV19 to TRBJ2-1; D gene uncertain. This CDR3 region has 13 residues. The V end was cut by 3 bases, the J end by 4 bases, with 7 bases between. Germline V gene data show CDR1 as LNHDA and CDR2 as SQIVND (reference sequence).

This chain joins TRBV6-1 and TRBJ1-6; no reliable D call. V was trimmed by 4 bases and J by 10 bases, leaving 8 bases between them. The CDR3 is 12 amino acids. Germline V gene lookup returns CDR1 MNHNS and CDR2 SASEGT. The CDR3 coding sequence is TGTGCCAGCAGTGGAGATGGCTCACCCCTCCACTTT. This encodes CASSGDGSPLHF.

A few counts support this clonotype. V usage is TRBV28 and J usage is TRBJ1-2; 9 bases are shared with TRBD1. Unmatched junction bases numbered 11, after V lost 4 bases and J lost 8 bases. Germline loops: CDR1 MDHEN, CDR2 SYDVKM. There are 15 residues in the CDR3. The CDR3 here is CASSSYPGQGQGYTF. CDR3 nucleotide sequence: TGTGCCAGCAGTTCTTACCCGGGACAGGGACAGGGCTACACCTTC.

This clonotype showed up many times. The rearrangement joins TRBV3-1 to TRBJ1-5; D is ambiguous. The V end lost 5 bases, the J end lost 4 bases, and 6 bases lay between the germline ends. CDR1 LGHDT and CDR2 YNNKEL come from the germline V gene (reference sequence). The CDR3 runs 12 residues. CDR3 loop: CASSEFNQPQHF. Here the CDR3 DNA reads TGTGCCAGCAGCGAATTTAATCAGCCCCAGCATTTT.

This clonotype was found many times. The chain carries TRBV5-1 and TRBJ1-4, with TRBD1 matching over 7 bases. J was trimmed by 6 bases and V by 4 bases; bases with no gene match: 9. Germline CDR1 SGHRS, CDR2 YFSETQ. The CDR3 sequence is 15 residues long. CDR3 region: CASSLKTGWDEKLFF. In nucleotides, the CDR3 is TGCGCCAGCAGCCTGAAGACAGGGTGGGATGAAAAACTGTTTTTT.

The table lists this clonotype with a few counts. One end of the junction fails to match germline, which may point to a read error. This chain connects TRBV4-1 to TRBJ1-4; D is unresolved. Looked up from germline, CDR1 is MGHRA and CDR2 is YSYEKL. This CDR3 comprises 11 residues. The CDR3 sequence: CASSQDRKLFF. The DNA for the CDR3 is TGCGCCAGCAGTCAAGATCGGAAACTGTTTTTT.

As for this clonotype: A read error may be the cause here, since a much bigger clone is one base away. This sequence joins TRBV5-1 and TRBJ2-7; no definite D call. The germline CDR1 and CDR2 sequences are SGHRS and YFSETQ. V gave up 0 bases and J gave up 7 bases, with 17 bases separating them. The CDR3 length is 15 residues. Here the CDR3 reads CASSLVPAPHEEQYF. In nucleotides, the CDR3 is TGCGCCAGCAGCTTGGTACCAGCCCCCCACGAAGAGCAGTACTTC.

Ten or more counts support this clonotype. The chain joins TRBV7-9 to TRBJ2-1, with unresolved D. The V and J ends lost 5 bases and 3 bases respectively, with 8 bases between them. This CDR3 comprises 13 residues. Germline assignment: CDR1 SEHNR and CDR2 FQNEAQ (reference sequence). Here the CDR3 DNA reads TGTGCCAGCAGCAGAAAAAACTACAATGAGCAGTTCTTC. This translates into CASSRKNYNEQFF.